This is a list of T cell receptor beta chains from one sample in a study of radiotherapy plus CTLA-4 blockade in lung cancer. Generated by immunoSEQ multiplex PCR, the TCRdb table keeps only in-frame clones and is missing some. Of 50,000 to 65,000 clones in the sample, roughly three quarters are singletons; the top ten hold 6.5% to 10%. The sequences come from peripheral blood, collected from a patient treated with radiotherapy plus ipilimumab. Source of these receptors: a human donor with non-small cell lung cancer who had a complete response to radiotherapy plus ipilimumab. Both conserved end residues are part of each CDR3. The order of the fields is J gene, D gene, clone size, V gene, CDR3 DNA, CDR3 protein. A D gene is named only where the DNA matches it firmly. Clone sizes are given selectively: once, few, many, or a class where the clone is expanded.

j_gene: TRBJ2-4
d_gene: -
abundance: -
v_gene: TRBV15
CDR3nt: TGTGCCACCAGCAGAACAGACACGCTGGAAAACATTCAGTACTTC
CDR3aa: CATSRTDTLENIQYF

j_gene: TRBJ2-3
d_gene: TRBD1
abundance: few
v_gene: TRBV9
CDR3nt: TGTGCCAGCAGCGTAGTTTCAGGGGGCGATACGCAGTATTTT
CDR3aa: CASSVVSGGDTQYF

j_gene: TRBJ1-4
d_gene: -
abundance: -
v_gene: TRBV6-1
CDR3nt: TGTGCCAGCAGTGAAGGTGGACACCCGGCTAATGAAAAACTGTTTTTT
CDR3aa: CASSEGGHPANEKLFF

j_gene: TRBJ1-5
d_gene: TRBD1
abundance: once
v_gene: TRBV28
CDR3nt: TGTGCCAGCAGTTTGGACAGGTTTTATAGCAATCAGCCCCAGCATTTT
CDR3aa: CASSLDRFYSNQPQHF

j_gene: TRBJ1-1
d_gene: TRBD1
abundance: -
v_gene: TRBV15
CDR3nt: TGTGCCACCAGCACGGGACAGGGGAGATGGTCTTTCTTT
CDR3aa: CATSTGQGRWSFF

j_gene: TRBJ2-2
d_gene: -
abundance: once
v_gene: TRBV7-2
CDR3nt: TGTGCCAGCAGCTTCATGGTGCGGACCGGGGAGCTGTTTTTT
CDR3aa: CASSFMVRTGELFF

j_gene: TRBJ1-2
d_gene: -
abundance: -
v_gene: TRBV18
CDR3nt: TGTGCCAGCTCACCGGACAAGTCTAACTATGGCTACACCTTC
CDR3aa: CASSPDKSNYGYTF

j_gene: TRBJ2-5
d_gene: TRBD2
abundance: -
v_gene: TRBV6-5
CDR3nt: TGTGCCAGCAATACCGGCGGGAGTCCCCAGGAGACCCAGTACTTC
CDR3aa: CASNTGGSPQETQYF

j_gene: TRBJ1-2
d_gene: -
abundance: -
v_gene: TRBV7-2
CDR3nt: TGTGCCAGCAGCTTAGCGGCAGGGGACGACTATGGCTACACCTTC
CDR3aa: CASSLAAGDDYGYTF

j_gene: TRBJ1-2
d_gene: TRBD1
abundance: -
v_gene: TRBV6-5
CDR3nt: TGTGCCAGCAGTTACGAGGGGACAGCGGCTAACTATGGCTACACCTTC
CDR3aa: CASSYEGTAANYGYTF

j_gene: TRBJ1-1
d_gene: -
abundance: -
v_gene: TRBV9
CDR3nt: TGTGCCAGCAGCGGACATTCTAACACTGAAGCTTTCTTT
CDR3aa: CASSGHSNTEAFF

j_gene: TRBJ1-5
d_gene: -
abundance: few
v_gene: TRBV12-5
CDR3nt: TGTGCTAGTGTTCCGGACAGCCGAAATCAGCCCCAGCATTTT
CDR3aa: CASVPDSRNQPQHF

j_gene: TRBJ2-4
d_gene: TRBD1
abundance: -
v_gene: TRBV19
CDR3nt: TGTGCCAGTAGTACAGACAGGGCGACCAGGAACATTCAGTACTTC
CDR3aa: CASSTDRATRNIQYF

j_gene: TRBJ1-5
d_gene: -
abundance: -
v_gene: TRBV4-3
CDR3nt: TGCGCCAGCAGCCAAGATTGGGCCTATTATCAGCCCCAGCATTTT
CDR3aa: CASSQDWAYYQPQHF

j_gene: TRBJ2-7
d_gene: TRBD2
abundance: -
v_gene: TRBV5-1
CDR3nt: TGCGCCAGCAGCCGGACTAGCGGGGGGTCCGACTCCTACGAGCAGTACTTC
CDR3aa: CASSRTSGGSDSYEQYF

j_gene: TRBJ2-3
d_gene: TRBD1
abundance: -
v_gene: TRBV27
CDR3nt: TGTGCCAGCAGCCCGGGACAGATCGTTGGAGATACGCAGTATTTT
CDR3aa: CASSPGQIVGDTQYF

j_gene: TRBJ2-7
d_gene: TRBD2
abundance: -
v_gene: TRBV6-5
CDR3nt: TGTGCCAGCAGTTACCTCGGACTAGCGGGGTCGGGCGAGCAGTACTTC
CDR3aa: CASSYLGLAGSGEQYF

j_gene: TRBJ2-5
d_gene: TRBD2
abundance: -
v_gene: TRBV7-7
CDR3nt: TGTGCTAGCAGCCCAGGACTAGCGGGAGGGGAGACCCAGTACTTC
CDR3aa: CASSPGLAGGETQYF

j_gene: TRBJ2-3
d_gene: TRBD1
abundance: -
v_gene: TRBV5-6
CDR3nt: TGTGCCAGCAGCTTGGGTTTCCAGGGGGCGATGACAGATACGCAGTATTTT
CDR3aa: CASSLGFQGAMTDTQYF

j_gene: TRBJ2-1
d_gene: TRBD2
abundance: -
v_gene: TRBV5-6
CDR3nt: TGTGCCAGCAGCTTGCCTAGCGGGAGGGATGAGCAGTTCTTC
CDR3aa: CASSLPSGRDEQFF

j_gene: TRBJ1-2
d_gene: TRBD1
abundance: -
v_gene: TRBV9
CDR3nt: TGTGCCAGCAGCGTAGAACCCGACAGGGGTGGCTACACCTTC
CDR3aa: CASSVEPDRGGYTF

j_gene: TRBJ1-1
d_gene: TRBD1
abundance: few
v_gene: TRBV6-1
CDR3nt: TGTGCCAGCAGTGAACGGGACAGGGGCGGAGGTGACACTGAAGCTTTCTTT
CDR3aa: CASSERDRGGGDTEAFF

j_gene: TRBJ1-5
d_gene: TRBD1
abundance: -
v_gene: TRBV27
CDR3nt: TGTGCCAGCAGTGACACTGCCGGGACAGATAATCAGCCCCAGCATTTT
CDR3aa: CASSDTAGTDNQPQHF

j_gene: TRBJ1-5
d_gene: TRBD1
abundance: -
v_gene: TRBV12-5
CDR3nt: TGTGCTAGTGGTTTGTCAACGGACAGGGAGGGTCAGCCCCAGCATTTT
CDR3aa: CASGLSTDREGQPQHF

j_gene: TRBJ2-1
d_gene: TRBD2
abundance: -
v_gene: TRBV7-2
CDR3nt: TGTGCCAGCAGGACGACTAGCGGGAGGTACAATGAGCAGTTCTTC
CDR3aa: CASRTTSGRYNEQFF

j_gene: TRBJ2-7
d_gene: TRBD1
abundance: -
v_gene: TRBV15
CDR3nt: TGTGCCACCAGCAGAGATGGACCGGGACAGGGGATCCCCTACGAGCAGTACTTC
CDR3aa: CATSRDGPGQGIPYEQYF

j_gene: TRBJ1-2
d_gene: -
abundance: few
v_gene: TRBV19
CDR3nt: TGTGCCAGTAACAAGGCGGGCTATGGCTACACCTTC
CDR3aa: CASNKAGYGYTF

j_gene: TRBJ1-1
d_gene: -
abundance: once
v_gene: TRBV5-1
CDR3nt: TGCGCCAGCAGCTTGGGAGCATCGAAGAACACTGAAGCTTTCTTT
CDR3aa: CASSLGASKNTEAFF

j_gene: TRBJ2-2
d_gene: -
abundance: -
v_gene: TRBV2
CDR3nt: TGTGCCAGCAGTGAGATGCTAGCGCCGAACACCGGGGAGCTGTTTTTT
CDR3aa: CASSEMLAPNTGELFF

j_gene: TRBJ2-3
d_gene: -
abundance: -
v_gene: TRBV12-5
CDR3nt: TGTGCTAGTGGTTTTAACCAAGCGGATACGCAGTATTTT
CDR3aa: CASGFNQADTQYF

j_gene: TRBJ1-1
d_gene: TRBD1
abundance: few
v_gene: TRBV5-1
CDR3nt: TGCGCCAGCAGCTCTTCGAGGGGGCAGACTGAAGCTTTCTTT
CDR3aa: CASSSSRGQTEAFF

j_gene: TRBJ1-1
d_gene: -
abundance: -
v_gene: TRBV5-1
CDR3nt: TGCGCCAGCAGCCCAAGGACTCTGAACACTGAAGCTTTCTTT
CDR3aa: CASSPRTLNTEAFF

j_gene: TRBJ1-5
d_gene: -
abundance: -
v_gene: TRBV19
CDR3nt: TGTGCCAGCGGCCCCATAGACAGATACAATCAGCCCCAGCATTTT
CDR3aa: CASGPIDRYNQPQHF

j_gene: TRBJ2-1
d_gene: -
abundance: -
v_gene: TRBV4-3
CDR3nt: TGCGCCAGCAGCCAAGAAGGGATGGCTCCCCAGGGCTCCTACAATGAGCAGTTCTTC
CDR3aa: CASSQEGMAPQGSYNEQFF

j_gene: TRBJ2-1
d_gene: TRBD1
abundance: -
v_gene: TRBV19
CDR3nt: TGTGCCAGTGGACAGGGTCCCGAGCAGTTCTTC
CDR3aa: CASGQGPEQFF

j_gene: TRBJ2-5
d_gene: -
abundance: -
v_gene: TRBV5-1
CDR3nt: TGCGCCAGCAGCTTGAATCGGGAGACCCAGTACTTC
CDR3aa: CASSLNRETQYF

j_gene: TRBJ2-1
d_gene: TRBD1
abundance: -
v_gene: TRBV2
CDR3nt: TGTGCCAGCAGTGAATTGGGACAGGGATACAATGAGCAGTTCTTC
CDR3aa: CASSELGQGYNEQFF

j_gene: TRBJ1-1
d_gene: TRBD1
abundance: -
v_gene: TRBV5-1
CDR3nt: TGCGCCAGCAGCTTAAGGGTAGGGACAGGGGACCTGAACACTGAAGCTTTCTTT
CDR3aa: CASSLRVGTGDLNTEAFF

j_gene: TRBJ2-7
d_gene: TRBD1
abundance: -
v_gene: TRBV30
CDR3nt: TGTGCCTGGTCTCCGGGACAGGGGACGATTTCCTACGAGCAGTACTTC
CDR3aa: CAWSPGQGTISYEQYF

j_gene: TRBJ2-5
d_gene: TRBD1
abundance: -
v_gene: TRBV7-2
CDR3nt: TGTGCCAGCAGCTTGTATGGGACAGACCAAGAGACCCAGTACTTC
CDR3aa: CASSLYGTDQETQYF

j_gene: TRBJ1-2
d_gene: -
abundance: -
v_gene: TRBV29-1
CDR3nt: TGCAGCGTTGAAGAGCAGGGGAACTATGGCTACACCTTC
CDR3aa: CSVEEQGNYGYTF

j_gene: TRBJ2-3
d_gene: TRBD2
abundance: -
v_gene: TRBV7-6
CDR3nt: TGTGCCAGCAGCTTTGGTAGCGGGACCGGCACAGATACGCAGTATTTT
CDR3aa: CASSFGSGTGTDTQYF

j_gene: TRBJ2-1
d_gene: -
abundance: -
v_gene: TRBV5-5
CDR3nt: TGTGCCAGCAGCTTATGGACTTCCTACAATGAGCAGTTCTTC
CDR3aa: CASSLWTSYNEQFF

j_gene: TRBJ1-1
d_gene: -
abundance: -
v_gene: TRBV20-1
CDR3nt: TGCAGTGCTAGGTTGGAGAAGGTAGCTTTCTTT
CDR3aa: CSARLEKVAFF

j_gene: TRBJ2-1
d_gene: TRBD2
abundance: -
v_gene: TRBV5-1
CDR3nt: TGCGCCAGCAGCACGGGACTAGCGAGGGAGCAGTTCTTC
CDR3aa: CASSTGLAREQFF

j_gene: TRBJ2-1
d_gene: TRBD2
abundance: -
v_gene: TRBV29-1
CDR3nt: TGCAGCGTTGAACTCGCGGGAGTCTTCTTTGAGTACAATGAGCAGTTCTTC
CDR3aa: CSVELAGVFFEYNEQFF

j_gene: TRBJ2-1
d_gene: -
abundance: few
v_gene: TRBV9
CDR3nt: TGTGCCAGCAGCGTTTTCGGGTACAATGAGCAGTTCTTC
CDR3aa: CASSVFGYNEQFF

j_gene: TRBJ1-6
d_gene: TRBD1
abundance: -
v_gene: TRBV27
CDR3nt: TGTGCCAGCAGTTCCGGGACAGGGCCCTCACCCCTCCACTTT
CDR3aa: CASSSGTGPSPLHF

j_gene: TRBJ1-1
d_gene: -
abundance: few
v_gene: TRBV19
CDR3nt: TGTGCCAGTAGTATAGGGTTCGTTAGACAGGATAGGAACACTGAAGCTTTCTTT
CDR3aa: CASSIGFVRQDRNTEAFF

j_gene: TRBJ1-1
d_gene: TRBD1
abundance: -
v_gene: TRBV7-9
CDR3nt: TGTGCCAGCAGCCACTGGACAGGGGAGCACACTGAAGCTTTCTTT
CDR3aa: CASSHWTGEHTEAFF

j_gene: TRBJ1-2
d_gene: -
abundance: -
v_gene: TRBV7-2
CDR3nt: TGTGCCAGCAGCTTACTAAGCTCGGGCTACACCTTC
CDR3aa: CASSLLSSGYTF